These 20 T cell receptor beta chains came from one sample sequenced in a study of glioma-infiltrating T cells after dendritic cell vaccination. The sample's time point: after dendritic cell vaccination, including at tumor progression/relapse. Some clones are missing from TCRdb's copy, which holds only in-frame ones; the method was immunoSEQ multiplex PCR. Of more than 85,000 clones in the sample, nearly 90% were seen once. The material sequenced was blood, taken after dendritic cell vaccination. The receptors originated from a human donor with glioblastoma.

Note on this clone: Its ends do not fully match the called genes, so a read error is possible. The CDR3 loop reads CASSSGQGATNAEAFF. In DNA, the CDR3 is TGTGCCAGCAGCTCGGGACAGGGGGCCACGAACGCTGAAGCTTTCTTT. This sequence joins TRBV9 and TRBJ1-1; 12 nucleotides line up with TRBD1. Germline V gives CDR1 SGDLS, CDR2 YYNGEE. CDR3 size: 16 residues.

The chain combines TRBV7-2 with TRBJ2-1; 12 bases map to TRBD2. The junction had 1 base not matched to a gene; V was cut back by 2 bases and J by 5 bases. Germline-derived CDR1 and CDR2 are SGHTA and FQGNSA. The CDR3 length is 15 residues. The CDR3 DNA reads as TGTGCCAGCAGCTTACTAGCGGGAGGGAACAATGAGCAGTTCTTC. Its protein is CASSLLAGGNNEQFF.

This chain uses TRBV7-9 with TRBJ2-3; D is perhaps TRBD2 (7 bases). With 5 bases removed from V and 2 bases from J, the gap between germline ends came to 14 bases. Germline V gene lookup returns CDR1 SEHNR and CDR2 FQNEAQ (reference sequence). The CDR3 covers 15 residues. CDR3 amino acids: CASSEERGHTDTQYF. For the CDR3, the DNA is TGTGCCAGCAGCGAAGAGCGGGGACACACAGATACGCAGTATTTT.

The CDR3, as DNA: TGTGCCAGCACCCTAGCGGGGGGCGGACCGTGGGAAAGCACAGATACGCAGTATTTT. This sequence encodes CASTLAGGGPWESTDTQYF. The chain combines TRBV21-1 with TRBJ2-3; TRBD2, the D gene given by the table, was not confirmed from the DNA. TRBV21-1 is recorded as a pseudogene. The CDR3 runs 19 residues.

This clone occurred once. This chain links TRBV29-1 with TRBJ2-7; 7 nucleotides match TRBD1. The ends lost 6 bases at V and 0 bases at J; junction bases unmatched: 2. The V gene's germline CDR1 is SQVTM and CDR2 ANQGSEA. The CDR3 covers 12 residues. DNA for the CDR3: TGCAGCGTGGGGGACAGCTCCTACGAGCAGTACTTC. Translated: CSVGDSSYEQYF.

CDR3 protein: CASSLVGTSGRKSNEQYF. Here the CDR3 DNA reads TGTGCCAGCAGCTTGGTAGGGACTAGCGGGAGAAAATCCAACGAGCAGTACTTC. This sequence joins TRBV5-6 and TRBJ2-7, with 14 nucleotides matching TRBD2. Trimming at V came to 0 bases and at J to 5 bases, leaving 10 bases not matched to a gene. This CDR3 spans 18 amino acids. CDR1 is SGHDT, CDR2 YYEEEE, per germline.

This clone has a handful of counts. This rearrangement joins TRBV5-4 to TRBJ1-6, with 8 bases aligning to TRBD1. V shed 4 bases and J 7 bases; nucleotides not matched to a gene: 4. From germline, CDR1 is SGHNT and CDR2 YYREEE (reference sequence). The CDR3 has 14 residues. CDR3 protein: CASSTGTGNSPLHF. Here the CDR3 DNA reads TGTGCCAGCAGCACCGGGACAGGCAATTCACCCCTCCACTTT.

CDR3 nucleotides: TGTGCCAGTAGTATAGGGTTCGGACAGGGCTACGAGCAGTACTTC. Protein: CASSIGFGQGYEQYF. The chain recombines TRBV19 with TRBJ2-7; 8 bases map to TRBD1. The V gene's germline CDR1 is LNHDA and CDR2 SQIVND (reference sequence). J lost 3 bases, V lost 1 base, and 5 bases had no gene match. The length of the CDR3 is 15 residues.

As to this clone: Other DNA sequences in this specimen translate into the identical CDR3. The chain has TRBV18 and TRBJ1-1, with D maybe TRBD1 (5 bases). The CDR3 runs to 14 residues. Trimming took 3 bases from V and 0 from J, leaving 8 bases between them. Germline assignment: CDR1 KGHSH and CDR2 LQKENI. CDR3 loop: CASSPTALNTEAFF. CDR3 nucleotide sequence: TGTGCCAGCTCACCGACAGCTTTGAACACTGAAGCTTTCTTT. Together with reference TRBV18 and TRBJ1-1, the CDR3 gives the full variable domain: NAGVMQNPRHLVRRRGQEARLRCSPMKGHSHVYWYRQLPEEGLKFMVYLQKENIIDESGMPKERFSAEFPKEGPSILRIQQVVRGDSAAYFCASSPTALNTEAFFGQGTRLTVV.

The chain couples TRBV9 to TRBJ2-6; D unresolved. This CDR3 contains 13 residues. The V gene's germline CDR1 is SGDLS and CDR2 YYNGEE. Trimming stripped 4 bases from V and 12 bases from J, with 14 bases between. CDR3 sequence (DNA): TGTGCCAGCAGCTCACTACCCAGTTCCGTCCTGACTTTC. It is translated as CASSSLPSSVLTF.

V is TRBV6-6 and J is TRBJ1-1; 7 bases map to TRBD1. The CDR3 spans 12 residues. The germline CDR1 and CDR2 sequences are MNHNY and SVGAGI (reference sequence). Trimming at V came to 4 bases and at J to 12 bases, leaving 8 bases not matched to a gene. CDR3 sequence reads: CASSSLDRVTFF. The CDR3 nucleotides are TGTGCCAGCAGTTCCCTAGACAGGGTTACTTTCTTT.

The chain employs TRBV4-1 and TRBJ2-7, with 10 bases matching TRBD1. V trimming: 1 base; J trimming: 2 bases; junction bases outside the gene matches: 5. Germline V gene data show CDR1 as MGHRA and CDR2 as YSYEKL. The CDR3 consists of 16 residues. The CDR3 is CASSQGRGQGTYEQYF. For the CDR3, the DNA is TGCGCCAGCAGCCAAGGTAGGGGACAGGGGACCTACGAGCAGTACTTC.

V and J are TRBV7-8 and TRBJ2-4; 8 bases are shared with TRBD1. The CDR3 loop spans 19 amino acids. J gave up 0 bases and V 5 bases, and 15 bases lay outside the gene matches. From germline, CDR1 is SGHVS and CDR2 FQNEAQ. The CDR3 protein is CASSPATLRQGIAKNIQYF. CDR3 bases: TGTGCCAGCAGCCCAGCAACCCTAAGACAGGGGATAGCCAAAAACATTCAGTACTTC.

V gene TRBV10-2 combines with J gene TRBJ2-7; TRBD2 aligns across 9 bases. The CDR3 is made up of 13 amino acids. V was pared by 6 bases and J by 5 bases, with 5 bases of the junction left unmatched. The germline V gene has CDR1 WSHSY and CDR2 SAAADI. Here the CDR3 DNA reads TGCGCCAGCAGGGGGCGGGGGGGGCACGAGCAGTACTTC. Encoded protein: CASRGRGGHEQYF.

The CDR3 here is CASSPTGPFYEQYF. DNA of the CDR3: TGTGCCAGCAGTCCAACAGGGCCCTTCTACGAGCAGTACTTC. The chain carries TRBV27 and TRBJ2-7; tentative D call: TRBD1 (6 bases). The CDR3 has 14 residues. V was trimmed by 5 bases and J by 3 bases, leaving 14 bases between them. The germline CDR1 and CDR2 sequences are MNHEY and SMNVEV (reference sequence).

The chain recombines TRBV5-1 with TRBJ1-1; D is ambiguous. Germline CDR1 reads SGHRS; CDR2 reads YFSETQ. V lost 3 bases and J lost 2, with 8 bases in between. The length of the CDR3 is 13 residues. DNA of the CDR3: TGCGCCAGCAGCTCAGGTCCTAACACTGAAGCTTTCTTT. Its protein product is CASSSGPNTEAFF.

The gene calls are TRBV5-3 and TRBJ2-7, with 9 nucleotides matching TRBD2. TRBV5-3 is annotated as an ORF whose role is uncertain. There are 16 residues in the CDR3. Trimming at V came to 4 bases and at J to 2 bases, leaving 10 bases not matched to a gene. This CDR3 reads CARSPRSGRVPYEQYF. In DNA, the CDR3 is TGTGCCAGAAGCCCGCGTAGCGGGAGAGTACCCTACGAGCAGTACTTC.

The chain recombines TRBV6-5 with TRBJ1-6, with D perhaps TRBD1 (6 bases). V lost 6 bases, J lost 8 bases, and 17 bases lay in between. The CDR3 is made up of 15 amino acids. Germline values: CDR1 MNHEY, CDR2 SVGAGI. The CDR3 loop reads CASSYGSRGDSPLHF. The CDR3 region has the DNA TGTGCCAGCAGCTACGGGAGCAGGGGAGATTCACCCCTCCACTTT.

The chain couples TRBV2 to TRBJ1-2; 9 bases map to TRBD1. CDR1 and CDR2 from the germline V gene are SNHLY and FYNNEI. This CDR3 has 12 amino acids. Unmatched junction bases numbered 12, after V lost 10 bases and J lost 12 bases. CDR3 residues: CAISRGDRENTF. CDR3 nucleotides: TGTGCCATCTCCCGAGGGGACAGGGAGAACACCTTC.

This chain joins TRBV7-9 and TRBJ1-1; D call uncertain. Per germline, CDR1 SEHNR and CDR2 FQNEAQ (reference sequence). With 1 base removed from V and 6 bases from J, the gap between germline ends came to 12 bases. The CDR3 covers 14 residues. The CDR3 here is CASSLGDGMSEAFF. The CDR3 DNA is TGTGCCAGCAGCTTAGGTGACGGGATGTCTGAAGCTTTCTTT.